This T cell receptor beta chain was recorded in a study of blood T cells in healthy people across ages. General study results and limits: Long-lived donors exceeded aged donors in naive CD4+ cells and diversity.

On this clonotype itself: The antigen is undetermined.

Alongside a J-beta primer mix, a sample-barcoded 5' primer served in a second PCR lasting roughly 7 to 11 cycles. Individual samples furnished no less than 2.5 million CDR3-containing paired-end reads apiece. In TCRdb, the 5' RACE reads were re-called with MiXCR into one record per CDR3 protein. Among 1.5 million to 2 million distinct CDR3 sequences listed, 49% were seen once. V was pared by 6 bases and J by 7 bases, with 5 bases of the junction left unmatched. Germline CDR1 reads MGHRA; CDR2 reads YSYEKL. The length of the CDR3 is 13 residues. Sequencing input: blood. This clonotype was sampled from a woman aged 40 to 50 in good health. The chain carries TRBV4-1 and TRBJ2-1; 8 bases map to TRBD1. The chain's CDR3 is CASSDRGPNEQFF. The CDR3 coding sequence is TGCGCCAGCAGTGACAGGGGTCCGAATGAGCAGTTCTTC.